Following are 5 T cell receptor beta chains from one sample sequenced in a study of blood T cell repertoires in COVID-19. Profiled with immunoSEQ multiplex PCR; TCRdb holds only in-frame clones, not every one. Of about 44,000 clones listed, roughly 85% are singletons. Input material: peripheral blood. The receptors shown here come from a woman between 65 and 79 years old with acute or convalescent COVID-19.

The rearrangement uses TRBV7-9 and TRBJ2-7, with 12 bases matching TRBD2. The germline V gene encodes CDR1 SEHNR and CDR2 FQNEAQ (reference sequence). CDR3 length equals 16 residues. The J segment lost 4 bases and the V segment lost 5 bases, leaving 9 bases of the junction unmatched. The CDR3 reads CASSTSPTSGSYEQYF. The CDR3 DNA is TGTGCCAGCAGCACCAGCCCGACTAGCGGGAGTTACGAGCAGTACTTC.

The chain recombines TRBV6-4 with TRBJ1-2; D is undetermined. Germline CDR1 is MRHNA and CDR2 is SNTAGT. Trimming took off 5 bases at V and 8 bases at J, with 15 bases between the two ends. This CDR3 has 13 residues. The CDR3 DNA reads TGTGCCAGCAGTAGAGGGTATGGAGAGGGCTACACCTTC. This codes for CASSRGYGEGYTF.

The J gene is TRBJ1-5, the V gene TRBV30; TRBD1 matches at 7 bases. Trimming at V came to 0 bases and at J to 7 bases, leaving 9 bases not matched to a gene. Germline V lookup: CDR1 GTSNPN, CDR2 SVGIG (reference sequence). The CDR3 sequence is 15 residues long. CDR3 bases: TGTGCCTGGAGTGTACGGGCAGGGGGACGGCAGCCCCAGCATTTT. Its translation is CAWSVRAGGRQPQHF.

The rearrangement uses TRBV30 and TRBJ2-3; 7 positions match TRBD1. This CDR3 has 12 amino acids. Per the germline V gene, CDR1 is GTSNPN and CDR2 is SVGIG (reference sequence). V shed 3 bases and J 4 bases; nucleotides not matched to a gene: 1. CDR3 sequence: CAWSDRADTQYF. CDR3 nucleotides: TGTGCCTGGAGCGACAGGGCAGATACGCAGTATTTT.

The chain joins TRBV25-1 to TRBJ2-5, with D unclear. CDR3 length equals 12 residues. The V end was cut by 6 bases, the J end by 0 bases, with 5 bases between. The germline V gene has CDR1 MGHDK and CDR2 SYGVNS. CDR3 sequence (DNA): TGTGCCAGCAGCAGGTACCAAGAGACCCAGTACTTC. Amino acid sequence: CASSRYQETQYF.